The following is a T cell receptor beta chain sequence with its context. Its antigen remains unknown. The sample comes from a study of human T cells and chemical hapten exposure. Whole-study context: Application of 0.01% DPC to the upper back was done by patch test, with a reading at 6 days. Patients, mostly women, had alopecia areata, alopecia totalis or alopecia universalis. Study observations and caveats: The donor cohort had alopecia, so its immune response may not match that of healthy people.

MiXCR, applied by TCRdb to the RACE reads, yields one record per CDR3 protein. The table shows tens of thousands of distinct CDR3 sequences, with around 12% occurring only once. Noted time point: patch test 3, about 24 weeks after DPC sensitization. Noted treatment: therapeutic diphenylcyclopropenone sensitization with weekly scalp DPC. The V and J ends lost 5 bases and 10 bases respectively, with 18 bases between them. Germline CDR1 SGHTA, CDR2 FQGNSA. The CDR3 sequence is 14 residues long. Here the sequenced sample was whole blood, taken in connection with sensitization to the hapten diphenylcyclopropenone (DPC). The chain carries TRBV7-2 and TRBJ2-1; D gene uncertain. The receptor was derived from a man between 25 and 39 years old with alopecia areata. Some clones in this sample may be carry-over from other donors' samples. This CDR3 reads CASSPDLGTGEQFF. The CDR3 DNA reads TGTGCCAGCAGCCCTGACCTAGGAACGGGCGAGCAGTTCTTC.